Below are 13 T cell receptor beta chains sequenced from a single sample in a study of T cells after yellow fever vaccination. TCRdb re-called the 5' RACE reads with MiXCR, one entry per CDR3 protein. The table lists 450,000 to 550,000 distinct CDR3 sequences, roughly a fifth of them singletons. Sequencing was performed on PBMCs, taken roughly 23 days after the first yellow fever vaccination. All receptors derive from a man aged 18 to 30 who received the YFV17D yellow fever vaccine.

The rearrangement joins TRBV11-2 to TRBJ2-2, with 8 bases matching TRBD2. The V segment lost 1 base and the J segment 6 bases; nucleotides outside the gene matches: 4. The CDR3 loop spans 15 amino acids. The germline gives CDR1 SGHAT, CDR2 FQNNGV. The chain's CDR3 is CASSLVVGGAGELFF. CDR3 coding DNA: TGTGCCAGCAGCTTAGTAGTCGGGGGGGCCGGGGAGCTGTTTTTT.

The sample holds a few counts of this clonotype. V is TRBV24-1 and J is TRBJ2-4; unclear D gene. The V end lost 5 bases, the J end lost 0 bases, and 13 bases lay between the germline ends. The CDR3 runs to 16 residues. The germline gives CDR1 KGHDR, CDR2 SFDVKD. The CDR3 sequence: CATSVWVLLAKNIQYF. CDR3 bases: TGTGCCACCAGTGTGTGGGTCTTACTAGCCAAAAACATTCAGTACTTC.

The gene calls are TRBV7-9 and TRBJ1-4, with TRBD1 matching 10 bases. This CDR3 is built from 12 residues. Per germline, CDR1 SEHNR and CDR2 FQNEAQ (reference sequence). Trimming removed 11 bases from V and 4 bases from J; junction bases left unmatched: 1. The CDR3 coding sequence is TGTGCCGGGGACAGGGGTAATGAAAAACTGTTTTTT. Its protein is CAGDRGNEKLFF.

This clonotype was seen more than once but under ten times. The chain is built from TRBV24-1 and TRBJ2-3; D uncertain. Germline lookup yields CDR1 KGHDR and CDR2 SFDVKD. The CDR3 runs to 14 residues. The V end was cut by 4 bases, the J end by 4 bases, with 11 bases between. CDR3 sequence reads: CATSDLMGPDTQYF. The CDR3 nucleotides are TGTGCCACCAGTGACCTGATGGGCCCAGATACGCAGTATTTT.

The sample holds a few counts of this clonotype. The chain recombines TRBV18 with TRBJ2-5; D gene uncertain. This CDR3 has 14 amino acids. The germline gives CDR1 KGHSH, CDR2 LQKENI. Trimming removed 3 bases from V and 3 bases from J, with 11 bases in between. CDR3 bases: TGTGCCAGCTCACCGAGTTACAGTAAAGAGACCCAGTACTTC. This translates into CASSPSYSKETQYF.

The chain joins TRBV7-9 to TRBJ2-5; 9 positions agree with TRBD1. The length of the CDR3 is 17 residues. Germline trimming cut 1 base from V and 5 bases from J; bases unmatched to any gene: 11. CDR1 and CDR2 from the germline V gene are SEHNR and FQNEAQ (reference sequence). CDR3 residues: CASSLGGGTGYRETQYF. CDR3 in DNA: TGTGCCAGCAGCTTAGGTGGCGGGACAGGGTACAGGGAGACCCAGTACTTC.

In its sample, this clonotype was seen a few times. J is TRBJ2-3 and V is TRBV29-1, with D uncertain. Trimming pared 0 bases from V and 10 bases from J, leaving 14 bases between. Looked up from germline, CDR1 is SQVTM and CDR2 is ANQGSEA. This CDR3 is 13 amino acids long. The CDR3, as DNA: TGCAGCGTTGAAGAGGTCTACACCTCCGCGCAGTATTTT. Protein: CSVEEVYTSAQYF.

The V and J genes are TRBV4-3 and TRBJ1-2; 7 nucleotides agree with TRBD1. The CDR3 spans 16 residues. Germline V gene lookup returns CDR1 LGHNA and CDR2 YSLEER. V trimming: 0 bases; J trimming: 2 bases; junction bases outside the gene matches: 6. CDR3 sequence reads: CASSQETTGLNYGYTF. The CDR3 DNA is TGCGCCAGCAGCCAAGAAACGACAGGGTTAAACTATGGCTACACCTTC.

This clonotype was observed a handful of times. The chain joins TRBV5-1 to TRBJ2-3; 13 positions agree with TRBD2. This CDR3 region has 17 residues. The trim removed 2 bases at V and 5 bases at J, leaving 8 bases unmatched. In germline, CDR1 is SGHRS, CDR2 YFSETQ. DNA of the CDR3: TGCGCCAGCAGCTTATATAGACTAGCGGGGGGCGGAGATACGCAGTATTTT. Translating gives CASSLYRLAGGGDTQYF.

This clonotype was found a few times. CDR3 DNA: TGTGCCAGCAGTTCTCCGGGACAGGTGGCCTACGAGCAGTACTTC. Translated, it gives CASSSPGQVAYEQYF. The chain recombines TRBV27 with TRBJ2-7, with 8 bases aligning to TRBD1. The CDR3 consists of 15 residues. CDR1 and CDR2 from the germline V gene are MNHEY and SMNVEV (reference sequence). V shed 4 bases and J 2 bases; nucleotides not matched to a gene: 7.

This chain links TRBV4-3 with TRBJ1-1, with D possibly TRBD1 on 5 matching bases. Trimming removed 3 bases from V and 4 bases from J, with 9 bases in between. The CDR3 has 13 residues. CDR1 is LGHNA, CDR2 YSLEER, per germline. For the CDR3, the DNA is TGCGCCAGCAGCCAGCAGGGTCGCACTGAAGCTTTCTTT. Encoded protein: CASSQQGRTEAFF.

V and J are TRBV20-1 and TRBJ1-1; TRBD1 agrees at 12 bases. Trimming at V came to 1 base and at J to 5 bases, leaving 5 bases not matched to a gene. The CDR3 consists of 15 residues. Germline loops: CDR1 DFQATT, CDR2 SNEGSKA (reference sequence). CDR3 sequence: CSARAWDRGHTEAFF. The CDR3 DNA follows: TGCAGTGCTAGAGCATGGGACAGGGGGCATACTGAAGCTTTCTTT.

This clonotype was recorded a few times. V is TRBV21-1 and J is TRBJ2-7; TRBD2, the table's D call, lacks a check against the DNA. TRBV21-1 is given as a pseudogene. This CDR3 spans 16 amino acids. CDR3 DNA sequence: TGTGCCAGCAGCAAATTCGCTAGCGGGTTATCCTACGAGCAGTACGTC. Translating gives CASSKFASGLSYEQYV.